This T cell receptor beta chain was observed in a study of cytomegalovirus exposure and HLA in healthy donors. The PCR used 60 Vbeta and 13 Jbeta primers. Only in-frame clones appear in the TCRdb table, and some are missing; sequencing was by immunoSEQ multiplex PCR. Here the sample spans some 150,000 clones, roughly 78% being singletons. Germline V gives CDR1 KGHSH, CDR2 LQKENI. V lost 3 bases to trimming and J lost 1 base, with 9 bases between them. There are 14 residues in the CDR3. The specimen sequenced was PBMCs. This TCR was sampled from a young man in good health and CMV-seropositive. This chain links TRBV18 with TRBJ1-1; TRBD1 is a possible D gene (6 bases). The CDR3 region has the DNA TGTGCCAGCTCACCCCAGGGGACGAACACTGAAGCTTTCTTT. Protein sequence: CASSPQGTNTEAFF.